Presented here are 23 T cell receptor beta chains from one specimen sequenced in a study of blood T cell repertoires in COVID-19. Profiling relied on immunoSEQ multiplex PCR, and the TCRdb table lists in-frame clones only, not all of them. The table has 200,000 to 300,000 clones, around four fifths seen once. Sequencing was carried out using peripheral blood. The receptor source for this set is a woman aged 55-70 years with active or convalescent COVID-19.

This rearrangement joins TRBV7-9 to TRBJ1-3; D not certain. Trimming took 1 base from V and 0 from J, leaving 10 bases between them. Germline CDR1 SEHNR, CDR2 FQNEAQ (reference sequence). CDR3 length: 16 residues. The DNA for the CDR3 is TGTGCCAGCAGCTTAGGTGTCGGTCGCTCTGGAAACACCATATATTTT. It specifies CASSLGVGRSGNTIYF.

This chain uses TRBV11-1 with TRBJ2-7; 9 nucleotides agree with TRBD2. V lost 3 bases to trimming and J lost 4 bases; unmatched junction nucleotides: 4. This CDR3 is 14 amino acids long. Germline V gene sequence: CDR1 SGHAT, CDR2 FQDESV (reference sequence). The CDR3 protein is CASSLGLAGYEQYV. DNA of the CDR3: TGTGCCAGCAGCTTGGGACTAGCCGGGTACGAGCAGTACGTC.

The rearrangement links TRBV2 to TRBJ2-6; weak D call: TRBD2 (6 bases). CDR3 length: 15 residues. Trimming stripped 11 bases from V and 0 bases from J, with 14 bases between. Germline CDR1 reads SNHLY; CDR2 reads FYNNEI. DNA for the CDR3: TGTGCCCGCGGGACGGCCAGCTCTGGGGCCAACGTCCTGACTTTC. It translates to CARGTASSGANVLTF.

The V call is TRBV24-1, the J call TRBJ1-2, with TRBD1 matching over 9 bases. Germline values: CDR1 KGHDR, CDR2 SFDVKD. V shed 3 bases and J 4 bases; nucleotides not matched to a gene: 5. The CDR3 length is 15 residues. The CDR3 spells CATSDQDRGIYGYTF. In DNA, the CDR3 is TGTGCCACCAGTGATCAGGACAGGGGCATCTATGGCTACACCTTC.

The chain recombines TRBV27 with TRBJ2-1; TRBD1 agrees at 9 bases. There are 17 residues in the CDR3. Germline assignment: CDR1 MNHEY and CDR2 SMNVEV (reference sequence). V lost 6 bases to trimming and J lost 3 bases; unmatched junction nucleotides: 12. The CDR3 sequence: CASSKEPQGAYYNEQFF. DNA for the CDR3: TGTGCCAGCAGCAAAGAACCACAGGGGGCCTACTACAATGAGCAGTTCTTC.

The rearrangement uses TRBV27 and TRBJ2-3; TRBD2 aligns across 8 bases. Trimming at V came to 4 bases and at J to 0 bases, leaving 21 bases not matched to a gene. Germline lookup yields CDR1 MNHEY and CDR2 SMNVEV (reference sequence). The CDR3 totals 21 residues. CDR3 sequence: CASSYSPGLGHLPLSTDTQYF. CDR3 nucleotides: TGTGCCAGCAGTTACTCCCCGGGACTAGGGCATCTCCCCCTGAGCACAGATACGCAGTATTTT.

The chain is built from TRBV28 and TRBJ2-3; 12 bases match TRBD1. V was clipped by 10 bases and J by 5 bases; unmatched bases: 4. The CDR3 has 13 residues. The germline V gene has CDR1 MDHEN and CDR2 SYDVKM. Here the CDR3 reads CATGTGGRDTQYF. The CDR3 nucleotides read TGTGCCACCGGGACAGGGGGCAGAGATACGCAGTATTTT.

The chain couples TRBV30 to TRBJ2-7; 14 bases match TRBD2. CDR1 GTSNPN and CDR2 SVGIG come from the germline V gene (reference sequence). With V trimmed by 0 bases and J by 5 bases, 12 bases remained unmatched. This CDR3 comprises 18 residues. In nucleotides, the CDR3 is TGTGCCTGGAGTGTACTGGGGGGACTAGCGGGAGTTGGAGACGAGCAGTACTTC. Translation gives CAWSVLGGLAGVGDEQYF.

This sequence joins TRBV5-1 and TRBJ2-3; the match to TRBD1 covers 7 bases. The CDR3 has 15 amino acids. V lost 3 bases and J lost 0; bases outside the gene matches: 4. Germline CDR1 is SGHRS and CDR2 is YFSETQ. The CDR3 region is CASSWDSFSTDTQYF. Written as DNA, the CDR3 is TGCGCCAGCAGCTGGGACAGTTTTAGCACAGATACGCAGTATTTT.

V is TRBV7-6 and J is TRBJ2-1; possibly TRBD1 for D (6 bases). Trimming removed 0 bases at V and 0 bases at J, with 12 bases between. Germline V gene sequence: CDR1 SGHVS, CDR2 FNYEAQ. CDR3 length equals 17 residues. CDR3 sequence (DNA): TGTGCCAGCAGCTTAGCGCTAAGGGGGATCTCCTACAATGAGCAGTTCTTC. Residues: CASSLALRGISYNEQFF.

In this sample, this clone turned up a few times. The rearrangement links TRBV11-2 to TRBJ2-7, with a weak D call TRBD2 (5 bases). Germline values: CDR1 SGHAT, CDR2 FQNNGV. The V end was cut by 1 base, the J end by 6 bases, with 16 bases between. This CDR3 is 15 amino acids long. The CDR3 sequence is CASSLVPSPWGEQYF. CDR3 nucleotides: TGTGCCAGCAGCTTAGTCCCTAGCCCTTGGGGCGAGCAGTACTTC.

The chain employs TRBV6-5 and TRBJ2-3; D is possibly TRBD1 (6 bases). This CDR3 is built from 13 residues. Between the trimmed V and J ends, which lost 5 bases and 3 bases, there was a span of 9 bases. The germline CDR1 and CDR2 sequences are MNHEY and SVGAGI. The CDR3, as DNA: TGTGCCAGCAGTCCCCAGGGGACAGATACGCAGTATTTT. This sequence encodes CASSPQGTDTQYF.

The gene calls are TRBV27 and TRBJ1-5, with D possibly being TRBD1 (5 bases). CDR3 length: 14 amino acids. Germline loops: CDR1 MNHEY, CDR2 SMNVEV (reference sequence). V was shortened by 8 bases and J by 7 bases, with 18 bases between the two germline ends. The CDR3 loop is CASGFWGEGQPQHF. The CDR3 DNA reads TGTGCCAGCGGCTTTTGGGGGGAAGGCCAGCCCCAGCATTTT.

The CDR3 reads CASTRQGSSYEQYF. DNA of the CDR3: TGTGCCAGCACGAGACAGGGATCTTCCTACGAGCAGTACTTC. The chain recombines TRBV3-1 (or the pseudogene TRBV3-2) with TRBJ2-7; 7 nucleotides align to TRBD1. The CDR3 contains 14 residues. Germline CDR1 and CDR2: LGHDT and YNNKEL (reference sequence). The V gene end was trimmed by 7 bases and the J gene end by 1 base; junction bases not matched to a gene: 7.

This chain joins TRBV28 and TRBJ1-5; 9 nucleotides match TRBD1. V lost 1 base and J lost 3; bases outside the gene matches: 10. The CDR3 runs 18 residues. Looked up from germline, CDR1 is MDHEN and CDR2 is SYDVKM. The CDR3 sequence: CASSLFSSGTGNNQPQHF. As DNA, the CDR3 is TGTGCCAGCAGTTTATTCTCATCCGGGACAGGGAACAATCAGCCCCAGCATTTT.

The chain is built from TRBV29-1 and TRBJ2-1; 8 bases agree with TRBD2. The CDR3 covers 14 residues. V was clipped by 7 bases and J by 4 bases; unmatched bases: 9. Germline CDR1 SQVTM, CDR2 ANQGSEA. The CDR3 spells CSAGSGARYNEQFF. DNA for the CDR3: TGCAGCGCTGGTAGCGGGGCCCGTTACAATGAGCAGTTCTTC.

The rearrangement links TRBV14 to TRBJ1-2; D remains ambiguous. Trimming cost V 0 bases and J 4 bases, with 6 bases left between them. There are 13 residues in the CDR3. CDR1 and CDR2 (germline): SGHDN, FVKESK. The CDR3 is CASSQDSFYGYTF. The CDR3 nucleotides read TGTGCCAGCAGCCAAGACAGTTTCTATGGCTACACCTTC.

This clone has just a few counts. This CDR3 is CASSWWRQGSSYNSPLHF. The DNA of the CDR3 is TGCGCCAGCAGCTGGTGGAGACAGGGGAGCTCCTATAATTCACCCCTCCACTTT. The chain employs TRBV5-1 and TRBJ1-6, with TRBD1 matching 8 bases. The CDR3 has 18 residues. The V gene's germline CDR1 is SGHRS and CDR2 YFSETQ. V dropped 3 bases and J dropped 0; count of bases not matched to a gene: 8. Filled out from reference TRBV5-1 and TRBJ1-6, the complete variable domain reads KAGVTQTPRYLIKTRGQQVTLSCSPISGHRSVSWYQQTPGQGLQFLFEYFSETQRNKGNFPGRFSGRQFSNSRSEMNVSTLELGDSALYLCASSWWRQGSSYNSPLHFGNGTRLTVT.

V and J are TRBV27 and TRBJ2-1, with 9 bases fitting TRBD2. J was trimmed by 8 bases and V by 6 bases; bases with no gene match: 11. This CDR3 is 15 amino acids long. Germline CDR1 and CDR2: MNHEY and SMNVEV (reference sequence). CDR3 DNA: TGTGCCAGCAGCCCTAACCGCGGGGGGGCCCATGAGCAGTTCTTC. Its translation is CASSPNRGGAHEQFF.

This clone was detected only once. The J gene is TRBJ2-1, the V gene TRBV5-1; TRBD2 aligns across 7 bases. Trimming removed 0 bases from V and 6 bases from J; junction bases left unmatched: 6. Per germline, CDR1 SGHRS and CDR2 YFSETQ. The CDR3 consists of 15 residues. CDR3 region: CASSLGLAAGNEQFF. DNA of the CDR3: TGCGCCAGCAGCTTGGGCCTAGCGGCAGGCAATGAGCAGTTCTTC.

J is TRBJ1-6 and V is TRBV7-2; TRBD1 is a possible D gene (6 bases). The germline V gene has CDR1 SGHTA and CDR2 FQGNSA. V was trimmed by 4 bases and J by 7 bases, leaving 11 bases between them. This CDR3 has 14 residues. CDR3: CASSSRQENSPLHF. As DNA, the CDR3 is TGTGCCAGCAGCTCCCGACAGGAGAATTCACCCCTCCACTTT.

With regard to this clone: This specimen includes other DNA sequences encoding the same CDR3. The V gene is TRBV11-3, the J gene TRBJ2-3; D ambiguous. V was trimmed by 1 base and J by 6 bases, leaving 5 bases between them. Germline CDR1 SGHNT, CDR2 YENEEA. CDR3 size: 12 residues. In DNA form, the CDR3 reads TGTGCCAGCAGCTTAGTCTCTGATACGCAGTATTTT. This encodes CASSLVSDTQYF.

This CDR3 reads CASRPGGWNSPLHF. As DNA, the CDR3 is TGTGCCAGCAGGCCAGGGGGCTGGAATTCACCCCTCCACTTT. The genes are TRBV6-5 and TRBJ1-6; 8 bases fit TRBD1. This CDR3 has 14 residues. Trimming removed 6 bases from V and 7 bases from J; junction bases left unmatched: 5. The germline V gene has CDR1 MNHEY and CDR2 SVGAGI.